This is a list of T cell receptor beta chains from one sample in a study of blood T cell repertoires in COVID-19. Profiling relied on immunoSEQ multiplex PCR, and the TCRdb table lists in-frame clones only, not all of them. The table lists a few hundred thousand clones, about 89% of them singletons, with around an eighth in the top ten. The sample comprised peripheral blood. Every receptor here comes from a woman aged 60-75 years with acute or convalescent COVID-19. CDR3s include the opening cysteine and the closing phenylalanine or tryptophan. A D gene is named only where the DNA matches it firmly. The size entry is marked missing in some rows and otherwise reads once, few, many or a size class.

.	TRBJ1-1	TRBV24-1	.	TGTGCCACCAGTGATTTCGGGGACACTGAAGCTTTCTTT	CATSDFGDTEAFF
.	TRBJ2-1	TRBV7-6	TRBD2	TGTGCCAGCAGCCAGCCGGGGGGGGACGATGAGCAGTTCTTC	CASSQPGGDDEQFF
.	TRBJ1-1	TRBV5-4	.	TGTGCCAGCAGCCTGGACATCGAGAACACTGAAGCTTTCTTT	CASSLDIENTEAFF
.	TRBJ1-1	TRBV2	.	TGTGCCAGCAGGGCCAGGGGGAACACTGAAGCTTTCTTT	CASRARGNTEAFF
.	TRBJ2-7	TRBV5-4	.	TGTGCCAGCAGCTTGGCCCCCAGTGGGGGGGCGGGGGAGCAGTACTTC	CASSLAPSGGAGEQYF
.	TRBJ2-7	TRBV28	TRBD1	TGTGCCAGCAGTCCGGGACAGGGGGGCGAGCAGTACTTC	CASSPGQGGEQYF
.	TRBJ2-1	TRBV5-1	.	TGCGCCAGCAGCTGGACTGTTAGCTCCTACAATGAGCAGTTCTTC	CASSWTVSSYNEQFF
.	TRBJ2-5	TRBV6-2/TRBV6-3	TRBD1	TGTGCCAGCAGTCCCCAGGACAGGGTGGAGACCCAGTACTTC	CASSPQDRVETQYF
.	TRBJ1-5	TRBV24-1	TRBD1	TGTGCCACCAGTGAGCCGGGACAGGGGCTAAATCAGCCCCAGCATTTT	CATSEPGQGLNQPQHF
few	TRBJ2-2	TRBV27	.	TGTGCCAGCAGTTTATCGGGGACAAGAAACACCGGGGAGCTGTTTTTT	CASSLSGTRNTGELFF
.	TRBJ2-5	TRBV11-2	.	TGTGCCAGCAGCCGGGACAACCAAGAGACCCAGTACTTC	CASSRDNQETQYF
.	TRBJ2-5	TRBV5-4	.	TGTGCCAGCAGCTTGGTGGACAGCCAAGAGACCCAGTACTTC	CASSLVDSQETQYF
.	TRBJ1-6	TRBV6-2/TRBV6-3	.	TGTGCCAGCAGTTACTCCGGGAGCGAAAATTCACCCCTCCACTTT	CASSYSGSENSPLHF
.	TRBJ2-5	TRBV30	TRBD1	TGTGCCTGGACACGTTCAGAGGGGGCCGATAGTGACTTC	CAWTRSEGADSDF
.	TRBJ2-2	TRBV5-1	TRBD1	TGCGCCAGCAGCCTTAGACAGGGATCGGCCGGGGAGCTGTTTTTT	CASSLRQGSAGELFF
.	TRBJ2-5	TRBV19	.	TGTGCCAGTAGTACGGGGTACCAAGAGACCCAGTACTTC	CASSTGYQETQYF
.	TRBJ2-5	TRBV11-2	.	TGTGCCAGCAGCCTTGAGTACCAAGAGACCCAGTACTTC	CASSLEYQETQYF
.	TRBJ1-6	TRBV27	.	TGTGCCAGCAGAAAGTGGGCCGAAAATTCACCCCTCCACTTT	CASRKWAENSPLHF
.	TRBJ1-2	TRBV3-1/TRBV3-2	TRBD1	TGTGCCAGCAGCCAAGCCACGGACAGGAGGAGGTATGGCTACACCTTC	CASSQATDRRRYGYTF
.	TRBJ2-2	TRBV6-5	.	TGTGCCAGCAGACAGTTAGAAGCCGCCGGGGAGCTGTTTTTT	CASRQLEAAGELFF
.	TRBJ2-3	TRBV24-1	TRBD2	TGTGCCACCAGTGACCCCACCGGACTAGTTGGGGCAGATACGCAGTATTTT	CATSDPTGLVGADTQYF
once	TRBJ2-1	TRBV7-7	TRBD2	TGTGCTAGCAGTCCGGGACTAGCGGGAACAACCGAGCAGTTCTTC	CASSPGLAGTTEQFF
.	TRBJ2-3	TRBV19	.	TGTGCCAGTAGTATAGCGAATAGTCTCGGCACAGATACGCAGTATTTT	CASSIANSLGTDTQYF
.	TRBJ2-1	TRBV21-1	.	TGTGCCAGCAGCAAAGTGGGAAATAACAGGGCGCTGGGTAACAATGAGCAGTTCTTC	CASSKVGNNRALGNNEQFF
.	TRBJ1-4	TRBV15	TRBD1	TGTGCCACCAGCAGACCAACCGGGACAGGGGCTAAAAAACTGTTTTTT	CATSRPTGTGAKKLFF
.	TRBJ2-7	TRBV7-2	.	TGTGCCAGCAGGCTCGCGGCAGCGAGCTCCTACGAGCAGTACTTC	CASRLAAASSYEQYF
.	TRBJ1-5	TRBV15	TRBD1	TGTGCCACCAGCAGATCAGACAGGGGGCTATATAGCAATCAGCCCCAGCATTTT	CATSRSDRGLYSNQPQHF
.	TRBJ1-2	TRBV5-1	.	TGCGCCAGCAGCTTGCCAGGGGACCGTGGTGGCTACACCTTC	CASSLPGDRGGYTF
.	TRBJ1-5	TRBV18	.	TGTGCCAGCTCACCAATCTCAGGGTACGGCAATCAGCCCCAGCATTTT	CASSPISGYGNQPQHF
.	TRBJ1-1	TRBV7-2	TRBD1	TGTGCCAGCAGCCCGAAAACAGGGGGTAACACTGAAGCTTTCTTT	CASSPKTGGNTEAFF
.	TRBJ2-7	TRBV19	TRBD1	TGTGCCAGTAGTCCCGGACAGGGGATTGGGGAGCAGTACTTC	CASSPGQGIGEQYF
.	TRBJ1-1	TRBV3-1/TRBV3-2	TRBD1	TGTGCCAGCACAGCGCGACAGGGGGTGCACACTGAAGCTTTCTTT	CASTARQGVHTEAFF
few	TRBJ2-7	TRBV9	.	TGTGCCAGCAGCCAAGGAGTAGGTCTTACCTACGAGCAGTACTTC	CASSQGVGLTYEQYF
.	TRBJ2-7	TRBV28	.	TGTGCCAGCAGATCTAACGAGCAGTACTTC	CASRSNEQYF
.	TRBJ2-1	TRBV7-3	.	TGTGCCAGCAGCACCCGAACTAGCCATGAGCAGTTCTTC	CASSTRTSHEQFF
few	TRBJ1-4	TRBV5-5	.	TGTGCCAGCAGCTTACTAGGCCCCACTAATGAAAAACTGTTTTTT	CASSLLGPTNEKLFF
.	TRBJ2-2	TRBV5-1	TRBD1	TGCGCCAGCAGCCCCAGGGGGCGACGCAACACCGGGGAGCTGTTTTTT	CASSPRGRRNTGELFF
.	TRBJ1-5	TRBV28	.	TGTGCCAGCAGCCCCGGGGGGCCAGGAAACGTTCAGCCCCAGCATTTT	CASSPGGPGNVQPQHF
.	TRBJ2-7	TRBV5-1	TRBD2	TGCGCCAGCAGCACCGGACTAGCGGGATGGGAGCAGTACTTC	CASSTGLAGWEQYF
.	TRBJ2-3	TRBV13	.	TGTGCCAGCAGCTTCGGGGTAAGCACAGATACGCAGTATTTT	CASSFGVSTDTQYF
.	TRBJ1-1	TRBV24-1	.	TGTGCCACCAGTGATTCGCCGAGGACAGACGAGGCTTTCTTT	CATSDSPRTDEAFF
.	TRBJ2-7	TRBV19	.	TGTGCCAGTGGAGAGGGCTACGAGCAGTACTTC	CASGEGYEQYF
.	TRBJ2-1	TRBV12-3/TRBV12-4	TRBD2	TGTGCCAGCAGTTTGACTAGCAGAAGAATCTTC	CASSLTSRRIF
.	TRBJ2-1	TRBV4-1	TRBD2	TGCGCCAGCAGCCGGGCGGGAGATTGGGGTGAGCAGTTCTTC	CASSRAGDWGEQFF
.	TRBJ2-5	TRBV2	TRBD2	TGTGCCAGCCCACTAGCGGGGGGCCCGTTTCAAGAGACCCAGTACTTC	CASPLAGGPFQETQYF